Below are 28 T cell receptor beta chains sequenced from a single sample in a study of blood T cell repertoires in COVID-19. TCRdb's table, derived via immunoSEQ multiplex PCR, lists solely in-frame clones and lacks some. The sample includes under 300,000 clones, 75% to 90% of them seen just once. The sequencing input was peripheral blood. All receptors derive from a woman aged 55-70 years with active or convalescent COVID-19.

The chain employs TRBV11-2 and TRBJ2-3, with a weak D call TRBD2 (5 bases). The CDR3 totals 14 residues. Germline V CDR1 and CDR2: SGHAT, FQNNGV. V was cut by 1 base and J by 6 bases, with 11 bases left in between. CDR3 coding DNA: TGTGCCAGCAGCTTAGGAGGGCCCCCGGATACGCAGTATTTT. This gives the protein CASSLGGPPDTQYF.

The genes are TRBV6-5 and TRBJ1-2, with D possibly being TRBD1 (5 bases). The germline CDR1 and CDR2 sequences are MNHEY and SVGAGI. V lost 0 bases and J 3 bases, leaving 11 bases between the germline ends. CDR3 length: 15 residues. DNA for the CDR3: TGTGCCAGCAGTTACTCGAGTCTGGGGCACTATGGCTACACCTTC. Translating it yields CASSYSSLGHYGYTF.

This clone was recorded once. The chain has TRBV19 and TRBJ1-3; tentatively, D is TRBD1 (6 bases). Trimming cost V 4 bases and J 2 bases, with 15 bases left between them. CDR1 is LNHDA and CDR2 is SQIVND in the germline V gene (reference sequence). The CDR3 has 16 amino acids. The CDR3 DNA reads as TGTGCCAGTAGTACCTCGGACAGACTAACTGGAAACACCATATATTTT. Residues: CASSTSDRLTGNTIYF.

This clone showed up many times. The chain joins TRBV7-8 to TRBJ1-6; D remains ambiguous. Trimming cost V 0 bases and J 9 bases, with 9 bases left between them. The CDR3 covers 14 residues. Germline CDR1 and CDR2: SGHVS and FQNEAQ. CDR3 in amino acids: CASSLAGSRSPLHF. Here the CDR3 DNA reads TGTGCCAGCAGCTTAGCGGGCAGCCGTTCACCCCTCCACTTT. Using reference TRBV7-8 and TRBJ1-6 for the parts outside the CDR3, the full variable domain is GAGVSQSPRYKVAKRGQDVALRCDPISGHVSLFWYQQALGQGPEFLTYFQNEAQLDKSGLPSDRFFAERPEGSVSTLKIQRTQQEDSAVYLCASSLAGSRSPLHFGNGTRLTVT.

The V and J genes are TRBV19 and TRBJ2-3, with 8 bases fitting TRBD2. V gave up 4 bases and J gave up 2 bases; unmatched junction bases: 5. The CDR3 has 15 amino acids. Germline CDR1 and CDR2: LNHDA and SQIVND (reference sequence). The CDR3 DNA reads TGTGCCAGTAGTAACCAGCGGGGGCACACAGATACGCAGTATTTT. It specifies CASSNQRGHTDTQYF.

This clone appeared a few times. V and J are TRBV2 and TRBJ1-6; D gene unclear. The CDR3 totals 17 residues. Trimming stripped 6 bases from V and 9 bases from J, with 24 bases between. Germline V gives CDR1 SNHLY, CDR2 FYNNEI. The DNA for the CDR3 is TGTGCCAGCAGCGTAAACAGAGGGCCATATCAAACTTCACCCCTCCACTTT. Translation: CASSVNRGPYQTSPLHF.

In regard to this clone: This CDR3 is also generated by other DNA sequences in the sample. The chain couples TRBV5-1 to TRBJ2-5; D is unresolved. The germline gives CDR1 SGHRS, CDR2 YFSETQ. Trimming removed 0 bases at V and 2 bases at J, with 8 bases between. The CDR3 is made up of 14 amino acids. CDR3 loop: CASSLVGGQETQYF. In DNA, the CDR3 is TGCGCCAGCAGCTTGGTTGGCGGACAAGAGACCCAGTACTTC.

A few counts support this clone. The chain couples TRBV19 to TRBJ1-2; 7 nucleotides agree with TRBD1. The length of the CDR3 is 13 residues. Looked up from germline, CDR1 is LNHDA and CDR2 is SQIVND (reference sequence). V trimming: 6 bases; J trimming: 3 bases; junction bases outside the gene matches: 4. This CDR3 is CASRRGTDYGYTF. CDR3 in DNA: TGTGCCAGTAGACGCGGGACAGACTATGGCTACACCTTC. Using reference TRBV19 and TRBJ1-2 for the parts outside the CDR3, the full variable domain is DGGITQSPKYLFRKEGQNVTLSCEQNLNHDAMYWYRQDPGQGLRLIYYSQIVNDFQKGDIAEGYSVSREKKESFPLTVTSAQKNPTAFYLCASRRGTDYGYTFGSGTRLTVV.

This clone was observed once. The CDR3 protein is CASSSLARDRAAQYF. In DNA, the CDR3 is TGTGCCAGCAGTTCCCTAGCCCGGGACAGGGCGGCCCAGTACTTC. The chain links TRBV7-2 to TRBJ2-5; 9 bases agree with TRBD1. J was trimmed by 9 bases and V by 6 bases; bases with no gene match: 14. CDR1 SGHTA and CDR2 FQGNSA come from the germline V gene. The CDR3 runs 15 residues.

The J gene is TRBJ2-4, the V gene TRBV19; D may be TRBD1 (5 bases). The CDR3 runs to 14 residues. The ends were cut back, 0 bases at V and 8 bases at J, with 11 bases in the middle. Germline-derived CDR1 and CDR2 are LNHDA and SQIVND (reference sequence). CDR3 in amino acids: CASSIDRVSDIQYF. The DNA for the CDR3 is TGTGCCAGTAGTATAGACAGGGTCTCAGACATTCAGTACTTC. The complete variable domain, with remaining parts taken from reference TRBV19 and TRBJ2-4, reads DGGITQSPKYLFRKEGQNVTLSCEQNLNHDAMYWYRQDPGQGLRLIYYSQIVNDFQKGDIAEGYSVSREKKESFPLTVTSAQKNPTAFYLCASSIDRVSDIQYFGAGTRLSVL.

The rearrangement links TRBV6-5 to TRBJ1-2, with D possibly matching TRBD1 (6 bases). CDR1 and CDR2 from the germline V gene are MNHEY and SVGAGI. Deletions cut 6 bases from V and 8 bases from J, with 16 bases between. The CDR3 runs to 13 residues. CDR3 loop: CASSSSDSKGYTF. The CDR3 DNA reads TGTGCCAGCAGCTCTTCGGACAGTAAGGGCTACACCTTC.

J is TRBJ1-6 and V is TRBV27; 12 bases map to TRBD1. V lost 5 bases and J lost 9; bases outside the gene matches: 5. This CDR3 comprises 15 residues. CDR1 and CDR2 from the germline V gene are MNHEY and SMNVEV (reference sequence). This chain's CDR3 is CASSPGDRGLSPLHF. The CDR3 nucleotides read TGTGCCAGCAGTCCAGGGGACAGGGGGCTTTCACCCCTCCACTTT.

This clone was counted at least ten times. V gene TRBV5-1 combines with J gene TRBJ1-1, with D tentatively TRBD1 (6 bases). V lost 2 bases to trimming and J lost 0 bases, with 17 bases between them. CDR1 SGHRS and CDR2 YFSETQ come from the germline V gene. The CDR3 spans 17 residues. As DNA, the CDR3 is TGCGCCAGCAGCTTCAATACAGGGTCCCCCATGAACACTGAAGCTTTCTTT. Translated, it gives CASSFNTGSPMNTEAFF.

The rearrangement uses TRBV7-9 and TRBJ2-2; possibly TRBD1 for D (6 bases). V was trimmed by 1 base and J by 3 bases, leaving 18 bases between them. Germline V gene sequence: CDR1 SEHNR, CDR2 FQNEAQ (reference sequence). CDR3 length: 18 residues. CDR3 in amino acids: CASSLGRLRGSHTGELFF. The CDR3 DNA sequence: TGTGCCAGCAGCTTAGGTCGGCTCAGGGGCTCTCACACCGGGGAGCTGTTTTTT.

The chain couples TRBV11-3 to TRBJ2-2, with 8 bases fitting TRBD2. This CDR3 comprises 15 residues. The germline V gene has CDR1 SGHNT and CDR2 YENEEA. V lost 4 bases and J lost 7; bases outside the gene matches: 8. CDR3 sequence: CASSSPGGLGGELFF. The CDR3 coding sequence is TGTGCCAGCAGCTCCCCGGGGGGGCTGGGCGGGGAGCTGTTTTTT.

J is TRBJ2-7 and V is TRBV6-1; D is possibly TRBD1 (6 bases). Trimming left V 2 bases short and J 3 bases short, with 11 bases between. The length of the CDR3 is 14 residues. Germline V gives CDR1 MNHNS, CDR2 SASEGT. CDR3 sequence: CASSETGQVYEQYF. The CDR3 DNA sequence: TGTGCCAGCAGTGAAACGGGACAAGTCTACGAGCAGTACTTC.

The chain employs TRBV28 and TRBJ1-6, with 9 bases aligning to TRBD1. Germline trimming cut 9 bases from V and 10 bases from J; bases unmatched to any gene: 13. CDR3 length: 15 amino acids. Germline-derived CDR1 and CDR2 are MDHEN and SYDVKM. The CDR3 region has the DNA TGTGCCAGTATAAGGGACAGGGTATCGGGATCACCCCTCCACTTT. It yields the protein CASIRDRVSGSPLHF.

The chain combines TRBV6-1 with TRBJ1-6; D not certain. Germline values: CDR1 MNHNS, CDR2 SASEGT. Trimming shortened V by 0 bases and J by 8 bases, and 8 bases separated the two germline ends. The CDR3 length is 14 residues. Here the CDR3 DNA reads TGTGCCAGCAGTGAAGCGCGTGTCGATTCACCCCTCCACTTT. Amino acid sequence: CASSEARVDSPLHF.

The rearrangement joins TRBV6-1 to TRBJ1-4, with D perhaps TRBD1 (6 bases). This CDR3 contains 14 residues. V lost 3 bases, J lost 6 bases, and 11 bases lay in between. Germline CDR1 MNHNS, CDR2 SASEGT. This CDR3 is CASSDADRDEKLFF. The CDR3 coding sequence is TGTGCCAGCAGTGACGCGGACAGAGATGAAAAACTGTTTTTT.

V usage is TRBV11-2 and J usage is TRBJ1-1; 9 positions agree with TRBD1. CDR3 length: 15 amino acids. Germline V CDR1 and CDR2: SGHAT, FQNNGV. The junction had 6 bases not matched to a gene; V was cut back by 1 base and J by 6 bases. The CDR3 spells CASSLGDRGSPEAFF. CDR3 sequence (DNA): TGTGCCAGCAGCTTAGGCGACAGGGGGTCCCCTGAAGCTTTCTTT. Based on the CDR3 plus reference TRBV11-2 and TRBJ1-1, the full variable domain is EAGVAQSPRYKIIEKRQSVAFWCNPISGHATLYWYQQILGQGPKLLIQFQNNGVVDDSQLPKDRFSAERLKGVDSTLKIQPAKLEDSAVYLCASSLGDRGSPEAFFGQGTRLTVV.

The CDR3 spells CASSYRGGGYEQYF. The CDR3 DNA is TGTGCCAGCAGTTACCGCGGGGGGGGCTACGAGCAGTACTTC. This chain joins TRBV6-5 and TRBJ2-7; 9 bases are a match to TRBD2. CDR1 is MNHEY and CDR2 is SVGAGI in the germline V gene. The CDR3 spans 14 residues. With 2 bases clipped from V and 3 bases from J, the junction kept 2 bases outside the gene matches.

The chain uses TRBV6-2 or TRBV6-3 and TRBJ2-2; 9 bases map to TRBD2. Germline lookup yields CDR1 MNHEY and CDR2 SVGEGT. The CDR3 has 14 residues. Unmatched junction bases numbered 7, after V lost 1 base and J lost 13 bases. The CDR3 nucleotides are TGTGCCAGCAGTTACTACGGGACTAGCATGGGGCTGTTTTTT. It codes for CASSYYGTSMGLFF.

This sequence joins TRBV29-1 and TRBJ2-7; 8 bases align to TRBD2. Germline trimming cut 5 bases from V and 3 bases from J; bases unmatched to any gene: 6. The CDR3 covers 13 residues. The germline CDR1 and CDR2 sequences are SQVTM and ANQGSEA. The CDR3 DNA sequence: TGCAGCGTTAAAAAACGGGGGGGCTACGAGCAGTACTTC. Amino acids: CSVKKRGGYEQYF.

This clone was recorded only once. The J gene is TRBJ1-2, the V gene TRBV3-1 (or the pseudogene TRBV3-2); TRBD1 agrees at 7 bases. CDR1 is LGHDT and CDR2 is YNNKEL in the germline V gene (reference sequence). CDR3 length: 12 residues. With V trimmed by 5 bases and J by 8 bases, 5 bases remained unmatched. Here the CDR3 DNA reads TGTGCCAGCAGCGGTACAGGGGAAGGCTACACCTTC. It encodes CASSGTGEGYTF.

This chain links TRBV5-1 with TRBJ1-6; D is possibly TRBD1 (5 bases). The CDR3 runs to 12 residues. Trimming stripped 0 bases from V and 14 bases from J, with 9 bases between. Germline CDR1 is SGHRS and CDR2 is YFSETQ. The CDR3 DNA sequence: TGCGCCAGCAGCTTGGAGCCAGGGACCCTCCACTTT. Protein product: CASSLEPGTLHF.

V gene TRBV27 combines with J gene TRBJ1-6, with D hard to call. Germline CDR1 is MNHEY and CDR2 is SMNVEV (reference sequence). The CDR3 runs to 14 residues. Trimming removed 4 bases from V and 6 bases from J, with 10 bases in between. Written as DNA, the CDR3 is TGTGCCAGCAGTTCCGTACGGGGTAATTCACCCCTCCACTTT. This encodes CASSSVRGNSPLHF.

The J gene is TRBJ1-4, the V gene TRBV5-4; possible D gene TRBD1, 6 bases. Germline CDR1 SGHNT, CDR2 YYREEE (reference sequence). The CDR3 totals 15 residues. Trimming left V 3 bases short and J 7 bases short, with 16 bases between. CDR3 DNA: TGTGCCAGCAGCTCTAGACGGGGGGCTGGTGAAAAACTGTTTTTT. Its protein product is CASSSRRGAGEKLFF.

Regarding this clone: This CDR3 is also generated by other DNA sequences in the sample. The chain employs TRBV6-5 and TRBJ2-7, with TRBD1 matching 10 bases. After removal of 6 bases from V and 5 bases from J, the junction contained 4 bases not matched to a gene. Per germline, CDR1 MNHEY and CDR2 SVGAGI. This CDR3 comprises 13 residues. The CDR3 sequence: CASSRDRGHEQYF. Here the CDR3 DNA reads TGTGCCAGCAGCCGGGACAGGGGACACGAGCAGTACTTC.